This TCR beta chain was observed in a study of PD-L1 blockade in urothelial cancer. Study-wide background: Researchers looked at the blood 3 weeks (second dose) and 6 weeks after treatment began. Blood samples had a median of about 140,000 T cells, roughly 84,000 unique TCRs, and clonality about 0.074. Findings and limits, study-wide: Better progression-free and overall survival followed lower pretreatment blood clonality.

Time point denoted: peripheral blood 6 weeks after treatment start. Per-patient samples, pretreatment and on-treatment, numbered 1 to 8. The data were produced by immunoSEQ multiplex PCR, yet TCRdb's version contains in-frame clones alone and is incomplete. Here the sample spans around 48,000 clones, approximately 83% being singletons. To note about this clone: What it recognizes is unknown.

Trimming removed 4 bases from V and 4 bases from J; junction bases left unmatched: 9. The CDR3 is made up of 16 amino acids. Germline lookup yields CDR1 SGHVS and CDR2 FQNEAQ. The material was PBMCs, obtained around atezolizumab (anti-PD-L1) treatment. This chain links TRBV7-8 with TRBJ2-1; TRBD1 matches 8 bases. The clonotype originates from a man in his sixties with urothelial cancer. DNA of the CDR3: TGTGCCAGCAGCTCTGACCGGACAGGGACATACAATGAGCAGTTCTTC. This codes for CASSSDRTGTYNEQFF.